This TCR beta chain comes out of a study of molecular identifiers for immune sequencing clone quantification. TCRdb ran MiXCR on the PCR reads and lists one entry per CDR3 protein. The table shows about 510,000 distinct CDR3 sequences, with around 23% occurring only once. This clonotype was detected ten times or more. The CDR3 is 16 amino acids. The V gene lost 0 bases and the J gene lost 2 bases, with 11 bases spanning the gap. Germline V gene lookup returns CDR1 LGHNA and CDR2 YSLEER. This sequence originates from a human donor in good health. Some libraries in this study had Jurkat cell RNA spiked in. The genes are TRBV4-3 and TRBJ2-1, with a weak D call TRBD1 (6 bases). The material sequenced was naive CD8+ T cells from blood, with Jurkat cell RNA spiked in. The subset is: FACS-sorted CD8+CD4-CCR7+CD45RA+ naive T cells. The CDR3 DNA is TGCGCCAGCAGCCAAGATCGGCAGGGGCCCTACAATGAGCAGTTCTTC. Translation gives CASSQDRQGPYNEQFF.